Listed here is a single TCR beta chain. The V end was cut by 3 bases, the J end by 5 bases, with 15 bases between. Germline V CDR1 and CDR2: SGHRS, YFSETQ. The CDR3 sequence is 14 residues long. This specimen comes from a study of shared clonotypes between healthy human individuals. The assay was immunoSEQ multiplex PCR, and TCRdb's table has in-frame clones only and misses some. The profile covers 2.3 million or so clones, with more than 80% appearing a single time and 0.35% to 0.45% taken by the ten largest. This clonotype originated in a man aged 18 to 29 in good health. Some clones in this sample may be carry-over from other donors' samples. V gene TRBV5-1 combines with J gene TRBJ2-7, with D possibly matching TRBD1 (7 bases). Specimen: naive CD4+ T cells from PBMCs. Described subset: CD45RA+ positively selected. Here the CDR3 reads CASSSQGTWNEQYF. The CDR3 bases are TGCGCCAGCAGCTCACAGGGGACTTGGAACGAGCAGTACTTC.